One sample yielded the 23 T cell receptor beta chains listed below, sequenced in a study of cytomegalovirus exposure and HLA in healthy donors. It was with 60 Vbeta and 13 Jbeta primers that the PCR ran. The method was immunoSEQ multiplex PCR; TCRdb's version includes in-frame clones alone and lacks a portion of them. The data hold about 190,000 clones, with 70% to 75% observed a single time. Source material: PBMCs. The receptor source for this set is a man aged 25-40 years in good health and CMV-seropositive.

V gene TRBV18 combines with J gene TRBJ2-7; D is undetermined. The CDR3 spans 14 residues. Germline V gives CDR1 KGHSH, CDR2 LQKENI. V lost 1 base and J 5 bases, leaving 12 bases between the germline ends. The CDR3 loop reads CASSPQRSFNEQYF. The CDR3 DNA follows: TGTGCCAGCTCACCACAAAGGAGTTTTAACGAGCAGTACTTC.

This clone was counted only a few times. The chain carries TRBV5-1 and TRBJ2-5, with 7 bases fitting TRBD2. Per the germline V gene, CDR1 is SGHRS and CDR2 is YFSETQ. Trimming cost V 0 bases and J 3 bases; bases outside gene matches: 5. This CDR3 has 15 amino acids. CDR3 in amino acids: CASSLGGRVEETQYF. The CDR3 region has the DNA TGCGCCAGCAGCTTGGGAGGGAGGGTGGAAGAGACCCAGTACTTC.

CDR3 nucleotide sequence: TGTGCCAGCGAGGCTAGCGGGGGGCCGTACCAAGAGACCCAGTACTTC. Its translation is CASEASGGPYQETQYF. The chain couples TRBV2 to TRBJ2-5; 11 nucleotides line up with TRBD2. The J segment lost 0 bases and the V segment lost 8 bases, leaving 8 bases of the junction unmatched. There are 16 residues in the CDR3. The germline V gene encodes CDR1 SNHLY and CDR2 FYNNEI.

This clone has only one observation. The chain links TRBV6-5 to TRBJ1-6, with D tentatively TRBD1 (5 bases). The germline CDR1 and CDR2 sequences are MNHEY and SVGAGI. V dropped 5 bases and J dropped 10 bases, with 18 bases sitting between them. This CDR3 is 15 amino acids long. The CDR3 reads CASSIQGGIGSPLHF. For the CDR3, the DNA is TGTGCCAGCAGTATTCAGGGAGGAATTGGATCACCCCTCCACTTT.

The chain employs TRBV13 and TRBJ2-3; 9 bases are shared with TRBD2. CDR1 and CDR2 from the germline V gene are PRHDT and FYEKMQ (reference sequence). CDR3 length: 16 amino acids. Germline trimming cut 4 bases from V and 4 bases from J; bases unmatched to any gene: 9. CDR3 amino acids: CASSSPFEREADTQYF. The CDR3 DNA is TGTGCCAGCAGCTCCCCCTTCGAGCGGGAGGCAGATACGCAGTATTTT.

CDR3 amino acids: CASSLAQLAGTGELFF. In DNA form, the CDR3 reads TGCGCCAGCAGCTTGGCCCAACTCGCAGGTACCGGGGAGCTGTTTTTT. The V gene is TRBV5-1, the J gene TRBJ2-2; no firm D call. There are 16 residues in the CDR3. Trimming cost V 0 bases and J 5 bases, with 14 bases left between them. Per the germline V gene, CDR1 is SGHRS and CDR2 is YFSETQ.

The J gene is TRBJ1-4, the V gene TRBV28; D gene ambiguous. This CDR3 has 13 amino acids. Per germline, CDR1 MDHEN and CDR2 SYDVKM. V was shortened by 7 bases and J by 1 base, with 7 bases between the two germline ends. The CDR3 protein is CASNERTNEKLFF. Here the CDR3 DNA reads TGTGCCAGCAATGAGAGAACTAATGAAAAACTGTTTTTT.

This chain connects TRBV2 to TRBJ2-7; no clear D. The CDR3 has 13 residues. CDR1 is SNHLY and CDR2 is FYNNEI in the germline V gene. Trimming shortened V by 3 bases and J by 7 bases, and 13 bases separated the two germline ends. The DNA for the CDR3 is TGTGCCAGCAGTGACTCCTTATTTGAGGAGCAGTACTTC. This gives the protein CASSDSLFEEQYF.

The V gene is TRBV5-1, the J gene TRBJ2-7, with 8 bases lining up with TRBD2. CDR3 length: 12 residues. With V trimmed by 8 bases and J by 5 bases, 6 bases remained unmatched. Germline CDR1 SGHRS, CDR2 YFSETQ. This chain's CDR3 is CASRTSRDEQYF. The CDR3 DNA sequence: TGCGCCAGTCGGACTAGCCGGGACGAGCAGTACTTC.

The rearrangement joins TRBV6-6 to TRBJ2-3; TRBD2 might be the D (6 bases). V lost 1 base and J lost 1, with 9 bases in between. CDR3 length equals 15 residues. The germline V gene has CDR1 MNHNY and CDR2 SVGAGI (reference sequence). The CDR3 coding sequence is TGTGCCAGCAGTTACTTGAAGCGGGGCACAGATACGCAGTATTTT. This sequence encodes CASSYLKRGTDTQYF.

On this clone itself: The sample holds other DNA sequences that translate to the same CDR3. This CDR3 is CASSQDRGTDTQYF. CDR3 DNA: TGTGCCAGCAGCCAAGATCGCGGCACAGATACGCAGTATTTT. J is TRBJ2-3 and V is TRBV14; D is undetermined. This CDR3 spans 14 amino acids. Trimming removed 0 bases from V and 1 base from J, with 5 bases in between. Germline assignment: CDR1 SGHDN and CDR2 FVKESK.

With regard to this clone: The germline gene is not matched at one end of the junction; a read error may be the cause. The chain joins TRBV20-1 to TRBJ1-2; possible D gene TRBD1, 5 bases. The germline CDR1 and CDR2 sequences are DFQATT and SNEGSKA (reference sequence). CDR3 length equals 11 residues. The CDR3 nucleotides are TGCAGTGCTACAGGGAACTATGGCTACACTTTC. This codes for CSATGNYGYTF.

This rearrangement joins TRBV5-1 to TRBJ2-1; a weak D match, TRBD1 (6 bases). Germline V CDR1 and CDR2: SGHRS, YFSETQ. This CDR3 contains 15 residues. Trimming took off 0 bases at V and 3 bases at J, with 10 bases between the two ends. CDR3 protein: CASSLEGQIYNEQFF. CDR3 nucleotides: TGCGCCAGCAGCTTGGAAGGACAGATCTACAATGAGCAGTTCTTC.

CDR3 in amino acids: CASSSGTGGKNTF. The CDR3 DNA reads as TGTGCCAGCAGCTCCGGGACAGGCGGTAAAAACACCTTC. The chain uses TRBV5-4 and TRBJ1-2, with 8 bases matching TRBD1. This CDR3 has 13 residues. The germline gives CDR1 SGHNT, CDR2 YYREEE (reference sequence). J was trimmed by 12 bases and V by 3 bases; bases with no gene match: 10. The entire variable domain, with the rest obtained from reference TRBV5-4 and TRBJ1-2, is as follows: ETGVTQSPTHLIKTRGQQVTLRCSSQSGHNTVSWYQQALGQGPQFIFQYYREEENGRGNFPPRFSGLQFPNYSSELNVNALELDDSALYLCASSSGTGGKNTFGSGTRLTVV.

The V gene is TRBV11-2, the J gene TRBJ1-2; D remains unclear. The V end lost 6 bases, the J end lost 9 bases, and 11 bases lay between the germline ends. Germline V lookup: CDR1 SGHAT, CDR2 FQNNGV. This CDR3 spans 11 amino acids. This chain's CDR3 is CASRAFMSYTF. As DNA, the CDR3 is TGTGCCAGCAGGGCTTTCATGAGCTACACCTTC.

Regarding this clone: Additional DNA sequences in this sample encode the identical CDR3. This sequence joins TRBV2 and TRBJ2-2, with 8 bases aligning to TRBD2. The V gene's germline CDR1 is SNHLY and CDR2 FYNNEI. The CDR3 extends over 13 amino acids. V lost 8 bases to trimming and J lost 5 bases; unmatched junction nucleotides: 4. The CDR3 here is CASQERGTGELFF. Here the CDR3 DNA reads TGTGCCAGCCAGGAGCGGGGGACCGGGGAGCTGTTTTTT.

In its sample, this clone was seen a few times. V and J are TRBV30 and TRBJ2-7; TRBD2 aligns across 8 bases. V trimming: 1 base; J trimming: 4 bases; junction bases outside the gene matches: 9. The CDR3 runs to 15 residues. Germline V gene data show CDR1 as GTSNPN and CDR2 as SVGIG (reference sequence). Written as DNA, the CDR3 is TGTGCCTGGAGTGGATCCGGGACTAGACGGTACGAGCAGTACTTC. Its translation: CAWSGSGTRRYEQYF.

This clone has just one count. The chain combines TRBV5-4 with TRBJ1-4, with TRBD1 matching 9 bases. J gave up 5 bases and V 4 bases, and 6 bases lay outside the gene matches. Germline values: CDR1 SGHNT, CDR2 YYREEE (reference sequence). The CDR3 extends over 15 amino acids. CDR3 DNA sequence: TGTGCCAGCAGCCAGGGGGGGACAGGGAATGAAAAACTGTTTTTT. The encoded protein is CASSQGGTGNEKLFF.

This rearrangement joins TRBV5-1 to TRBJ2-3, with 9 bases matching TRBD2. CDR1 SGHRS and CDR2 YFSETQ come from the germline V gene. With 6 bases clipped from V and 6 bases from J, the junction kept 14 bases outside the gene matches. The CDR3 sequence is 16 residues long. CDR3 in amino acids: CASNPSRRGGLDTQYF. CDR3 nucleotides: TGCGCCAGCAACCCCTCGAGGCGGGGGGGCCTGGATACGCAGTATTTT.

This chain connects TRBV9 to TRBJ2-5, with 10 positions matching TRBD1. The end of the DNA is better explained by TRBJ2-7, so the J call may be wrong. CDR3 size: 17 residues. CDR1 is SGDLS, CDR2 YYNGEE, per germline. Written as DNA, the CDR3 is TGTGCCAGCAGCGTAAGTGGGGGGGGGACAGGGGCCCACGAGCAGTACTTC. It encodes CASSVSGGGTGAHEQYF.

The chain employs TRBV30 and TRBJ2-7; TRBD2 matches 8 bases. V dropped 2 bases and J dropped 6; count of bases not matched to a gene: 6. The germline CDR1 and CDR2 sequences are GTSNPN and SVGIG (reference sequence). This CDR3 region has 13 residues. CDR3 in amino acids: CAWSPGGAREQYF. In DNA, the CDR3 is TGTGCCTGGAGTCCCGGGGGGGCTCGCGAGCAGTACTTC.

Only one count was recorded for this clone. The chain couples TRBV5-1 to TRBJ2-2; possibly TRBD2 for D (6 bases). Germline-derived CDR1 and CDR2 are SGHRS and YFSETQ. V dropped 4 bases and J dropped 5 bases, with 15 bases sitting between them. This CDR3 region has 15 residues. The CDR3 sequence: CASSVDGRSTGELFF. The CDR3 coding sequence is TGCGCCAGCAGCGTGGACGGGAGATCGACCGGGGAGCTGTTTTTT.

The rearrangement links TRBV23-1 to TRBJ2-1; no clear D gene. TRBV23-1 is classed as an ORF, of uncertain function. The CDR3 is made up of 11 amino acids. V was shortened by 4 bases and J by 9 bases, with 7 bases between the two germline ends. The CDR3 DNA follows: TGCGCCAGCAGTCGGCCGTGTGAGCAGTTCTTC. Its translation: CASSRPCEQFF.